This T cell receptor (beta chain) was identified during a study of Ad26.COV2.S vaccination and SARS-CoV-2 variants. Study-level information: Donor got 5x10^10 or 1x10^11 viral particles of Ad26.COV2.S.

J gave up 3 bases and V 4 bases, and 6 bases lay outside the gene matches. This CDR3 has 16 amino acids. Germline CDR1 is SNHLY and CDR2 is FYNNEI. Overall study results and limits: Overall T cell responses may have been underestimated by the analyses of TCR breadth and depth.

Using immunoSEQ multiplex PCR, the repertoire was profiled, and TCRdb retains in-frame clones only, with some absent. The profile shows about 260,000 clones, approximately 90% of them singletons. Notes on this clone: Its antigen is not identified.

As to treatment: 19 received Ad26.COV2.S at low or high dose, single or two shots; five or six received placebo; per-sample allocation not given. Day 63 after the first injection of vaccine or placebo was the sampling time. This specimen was peripheral blood, taken in a trial of Ad26.COV2.S vaccine versus placebo. The TCR comes from a person between 18 and 59 years old who received the Ad26.COV2.S COVID-19 vaccine or a placebo. V is TRBV2 and J is TRBJ2-5; TRBD2 matches at 12 bases. CDR3 sequence: CASSGTSGGLKETQYF. The DNA of the CDR3 is TGTGCCAGCAGTGGAACTAGCGGGGGGCTCAAAGAGACCCAGTACTTC. The variable domain in full, with the rest retrieved from reference TRBV2 and TRBJ2-5, is EPEVTQTPSHQVTQMGQEVILRCVPISNHLYFYWYRQILGQKVEFLVSFYNNEISEKSEIFDDQFSVERPDGSNFTLKIRSTKLEDSAMYFCASSGTSGGLKETQYFGPGTRLLVL.